The 9 T cell receptor beta chains listed next were all sequenced from one sample in a study of T cell responses to AZD1222 COVID-19 vaccine. Using immunoSEQ multiplex PCR, the repertoire was profiled, and TCRdb retains in-frame clones only, with some absent. Among over 140,000 clones listed, roughly 92% were seen once. The material was peripheral blood, obtained on day 0 of AZD1222 vaccination. These receptors were collected from an adult in good health.

The V gene is TRBV4-1, the J gene TRBJ2-3; 10 nucleotides agree with TRBD2. The CDR3 length is 18 residues. Germline CDR1 is MGHRA and CDR2 is YSYEKL. V gave up 1 base and J gave up 3 bases; unmatched junction bases: 10. Written as DNA, the CDR3 is TGCGCCAGCAGCCAAGGGGTAGTACTAGCGGGGCATACAGATACGCAGTATTTT. Amino acid sequence: CASSQGVVLAGHTDTQYF.

The rearrangement links TRBV5-6 to TRBJ1-2; 9 bases agree with TRBD1. This CDR3 is 16 amino acids long. Germline V CDR1 and CDR2: SGHDT, YYEEEE. Trimming took 4 bases from V and 6 from J; bases not matched to a gene: 13. The CDR3 is CASSNSPGQGVHGYTF. Here the CDR3 DNA reads TGTGCCAGCAGCAATTCTCCGGGACAGGGAGTCCATGGCTACACCTTC.

CDR3 region: CASSQGSGRGNEQFF. DNA of the CDR3: TGTGCCAGCAGCCAAGGTTCGGGGCGGGGCAATGAGCAGTTCTTC. The chain couples TRBV3-1 (or the pseudogene TRBV3-2) to TRBJ2-1, with D possibly matching TRBD2 (6 bases). V was pared by 1 base and J by 6 bases, with 13 bases between. CDR1 is LGHDT, CDR2 YNNKEL, per germline (reference sequence). This CDR3 comprises 15 residues.

J is TRBJ2-7 and V is TRBV11-2; D unresolved. The CDR3 spans 14 residues. Trimming left V 0 bases short and J 2 bases short, with 8 bases between. CDR1 SGHAT and CDR2 FQNNGV come from the germline V gene. The CDR3 DNA reads TGTGCCAGCAGCTTAGATCGGCAGGCCTACGAGCAGTACTTC. It translates to CASSLDRQAYEQYF.

This sequence joins TRBV7-2 and TRBJ2-7; 9 positions agree with TRBD2. Unmatched junction bases numbered 11, after V lost 4 bases and J lost 4 bases. The germline V gene has CDR1 SGHTA and CDR2 FQGNSA. This CDR3 is 16 amino acids long. The chain's CDR3 is CASSSPIAGARYEQYF. In DNA, the CDR3 is TGTGCCAGCAGCTCCCCCATAGCGGGAGCTAGGTACGAGCAGTACTTC.

This chain connects TRBV4-2 to TRBJ2-2, with D unclear. Trimming cost V 3 bases and J 4 bases, with 12 bases left between them. Per the germline V gene, CDR1 is LGHNA and CDR2 is YNFKEQ. The CDR3 covers 15 residues. CDR3 bases: TGTGCCAGCAGCCACCGGGCTATGAGCACCGGGGAGCTGTTTTTT. Its translation is CASSHRAMSTGELFF.

The rearrangement joins TRBV6-6 to TRBJ1-1; D is uncertain. This CDR3 is built from 15 residues. CDR1 is MNHNY and CDR2 is SVGAGI in the germline V gene (reference sequence). V lost 7 bases to trimming and J lost 0 bases, with 15 bases between them. The CDR3 DNA follows: TGTGCCAGCACCGATAGGAGCAGATTGAACACTGAAGCTTTCTTT. It yields the protein CASTDRSRLNTEAFF.

This clone was seen only once. V usage is TRBV28 and J usage is TRBJ1-1; TRBD1 might be the D (6 bases). The CDR3 extends over 15 amino acids. The germline V gene encodes CDR1 MDHEN and CDR2 SYDVKM. The V gene lost 7 bases and the J gene lost 0 bases, with 15 bases spanning the gap. DNA for the CDR3: TGTGCCAGCAATTCTCCGGACAGACTGAACACTGAAGCTTTCTTT. This sequence encodes CASNSPDRLNTEAFF.

This rearrangement joins TRBV21-1 to TRBJ1-5; no check of the table's D call, TRBD1, against the DNA was made. TRBV21-1 is noted as a pseudogene. This CDR3 is 16 amino acids long. CDR3 DNA: TGTGCCAGCAGCAAGGCGACAGGGGCGTCAAATCAGCCCCAGCATTTT. This encodes CASSKATGASNQPQHF.